These 27 T cell receptor beta chains share one sample of origin, sequenced in a study of T-cell reconstitution after alpha-beta-depleted transplantation in children. This sample's TCRbeta library carried unique molecular identifier barcodes. TCRdb fed the PCR reads into MiXCR, producing one record per CDR3 protein. This sample has 350,000 to 400,000 distinct CDR3 sequences; around 21% occur once, and the top ten carry less than 4.5%. The sample in question was PBMCs from the stem cell graft donor, obtained from the stem cell graft. The source is a human donor who donated a stem cell graft to a child with acute myeloid leukemia.

The chain uses TRBV7-8 and TRBJ2-1, with D possibly being TRBD2 (5 bases). This CDR3 contains 11 residues. V lost 5 bases, J lost 10 bases, and 9 bases lay in between. Germline-derived CDR1 and CDR2 are SGHVS and FQNEAQ. The CDR3 DNA is TGTGCCAGCAGCCCGGGGTGGGAGCAGTTCTTC. It codes for CASSPGWEQFF.

This clonotype was counted between two and nine times. V usage is TRBV9 and J usage is TRBJ2-7; 7 nucleotides align to TRBD2. The length of the CDR3 is 15 residues. Germline V CDR1 and CDR2: SGDLS, YYNGEE. V gave up 1 base and J gave up 2 bases; unmatched junction bases: 6. DNA of the CDR3: TGTGCCAGCAGCGTATCACTAGCGCCGGCCTACGAGCAGTACTTC. This encodes CASSVSLAPAYEQYF. Drawing the rest from reference TRBV9 and TRBJ2-7, the complete variable domain is DSGVTQTPKHLITATGQRVTLRCSPRSGDLSVYWYQQSLDQGLQFLIQYYNGEERAKGNILERFSAQQFPDLHSELNLSSLELGDSALYFCASSVSLAPAYEQYFGPGTRLTVT.

This clonotype came up many times. The chain employs TRBV29-1 and TRBJ2-1; D gene unclear. This CDR3 is built from 12 residues. In germline, CDR1 is SQVTM, CDR2 ANQGSEA. Trimming shortened V by 4 bases and J by 5 bases, and 9 bases separated the two germline ends. CDR3 sequence reads: CSVGSGNNEQFF. In DNA, the CDR3 is TGCAGCGTTGGATCAGGTAACAATGAGCAGTTCTTC.

On this clonotype: A read error may account for a junction end that differs from germline. This chain joins TRBV7-2 and TRBJ1-1; the D gene is possibly TRBD1 (6 bases). Looked up from germline, CDR1 is SGHTA and CDR2 is FQGNSA. This CDR3 has 14 amino acids. CDR3 in amino acids: CAGRWGGPNTEAFF. The CDR3 nucleotides read TGTGCCGGCAGATGGGGGGGGCCGAACACTGAAGCTTTCTTT.

This rearrangement joins TRBV2 to TRBJ2-2; TRBD1 might be the D (5 bases). The V end was cut by 7 bases, the J end by 1 base, with 10 bases between. The germline V gene has CDR1 SNHLY and CDR2 FYNNEI. CDR3 length: 14 amino acids. CDR3 nucleotides: TGTGCCAGCAAGGGGCGGTTGAACACCGGGGAGCTGTTTTTT. Translation: CASKGRLNTGELFF.

This clonotype has a handful of counts. The rearrangement uses TRBV6-5 and TRBJ2-1; 10 nucleotides align to TRBD2. Trimming cost V 0 bases and J 7 bases; bases outside gene matches: 15. Germline CDR1 and CDR2: MNHEY and SVGAGI. CDR3 length: 19 amino acids. Written as DNA, the CDR3 is TGTGCCAGCAGTTACTCGAGCCTATTACCTAGCGGGAGAGGGAATGAGCAGTTCTTC. Residues: CASSYSSLLPSGRGNEQFF.

V and J are TRBV7-2 and TRBJ2-3; possibly TRBD1 or TRBD2 for D (5 bases each). This CDR3 contains 14 residues. The V gene lost 2 bases and the J gene lost 6 bases, with 12 bases spanning the gap. Germline lookup yields CDR1 SGHTA and CDR2 FQGNSA. CDR3 nucleotide sequence: TGTGCCAGCAGCTTAACTAGGGGAACGGATACGCAGTATTTT. Its translation is CASSLTRGTDTQYF.

V and J are TRBV5-1 and TRBJ2-1; D possibly corresponds to TRBD2 (6 bases). The CDR3 is 15 amino acids. V was shortened by 0 bases and J by 4 bases, with 11 bases between the two germline ends. CDR1 SGHRS and CDR2 YFSETQ come from the germline V gene. The CDR3 here is CASSLAGGEYNEQFF. The DNA of the CDR3 is TGCGCCAGCAGCTTGGCCGGGGGAGAGTACAATGAGCAGTTCTTC.

This clonotype has at least ten counts. The chain couples TRBV12-3 or TRBV12-4 to TRBJ2-1; D is perhaps TRBD1 or TRBD2 (5 bases each). The CDR3 is 15 amino acids. Trimming took 5 bases from V and 4 from J, leaving 15 bases between them. CDR3 DNA sequence: TGTGCCAGCAGTCTCATGGGGACCGTTTACAATGAGCAGTTCTTC. This gives the protein CASSLMGTVYNEQFF.

The rearrangement joins TRBV27 to TRBJ2-3, with 12 bases that match TRBD2. CDR1 and CDR2 (germline): MNHEY, SMNVEV (reference sequence). Germline trimming cut 7 bases from V and 5 bases from J; bases unmatched to any gene: 7. The CDR3 is 15 residues long. DNA of the CDR3: TGTGCCAGCACCGGACTAGCGGGACCCTTAGATACGCAGTATTTT. The encoded protein is CASTGLAGPLDTQYF.

This clonotype came up a few times. J is TRBJ2-7 and V is TRBV27; D uncertain. The germline CDR1 and CDR2 sequences are MNHEY and SMNVEV (reference sequence). CDR3 length equals 13 residues. The germline V and J ends were trimmed by 4 bases and 7 bases, with 14 bases remaining between them. The CDR3 here is CASSSETAGEQYF. CDR3 bases: TGTGCCAGCAGTTCCGAGACGGCCGGAGAGCAGTACTTC.

The V gene is TRBV21-1, the J gene TRBJ2-7; the table gives TRBD2 as D, unverified against the DNA. TRBV21-1 is reported as a pseudogene. This CDR3 has 17 amino acids. CDR3 DNA: TGTGCCAGCAGCAATGGAACAGGGAGGAGCGGGAGCTACGAGCAGTACTTC. Translation gives CASSNGTGRSGSYEQYF.

This clonotype has only a few counts. This chain connects TRBV24-1 to TRBJ2-2; weak D call: TRBD1 (6 bases). CDR1 and CDR2 from the germline V gene are KGHDR and SFDVKD. V was cut by 3 bases and J by 0 bases, with 19 bases left in between. The CDR3 covers 19 residues. The CDR3, as DNA: TGTGCCACCAGTGATCGAACCGGGACACGGAGAACGAACACCGGGGAGCTGTTTTTT. Protein: CATSDRTGTRRTNTGELFF.

This chain links TRBV7-9 with TRBJ2-1; D is uncertain. Germline V gene sequence: CDR1 SEHNR, CDR2 FQNEAQ (reference sequence). Trimming pared 4 bases from V and 7 bases from J, leaving 14 bases between. The CDR3 loop spans 14 amino acids. The CDR3 DNA reads as TGTGCCAGCAGCTCTGCCCCGTTTTTGAATGAGCAGTTCTTC. As protein: CASSSAPFLNEQFF. The full variable domain, rest sourced from reference TRBV7-9 and TRBJ2-1, is DTGVSQNPRHKITKRGQNVTFRCDPISEHNRLYWYRQTLGQGPEFLTYFQNEAQLEKSRLLSDRFSAERPKGSFSTLEIQRTEQGDSAMYLCASSSAPFLNEQFFGPGTRLTVL.

V usage is TRBV7-8 and J usage is TRBJ1-2; D is undetermined. The CDR3 covers 14 residues. V was clipped by 4 bases and J by 4 bases, with 13 bases between them. Germline CDR1 SGHVS, CDR2 FQNEAQ. CDR3 DNA: TGTGCCAGCAGCTCCCTGACAACCGCCTATGGCTACACCTTC. Encoded protein: CASSSLTTAYGYTF.

This chain uses TRBV7-9 with TRBJ2-7; D remains unclear. The V gene lost 3 bases and the J gene lost 2 bases, with 11 bases spanning the gap. The CDR3 totals 14 residues. Germline lookup yields CDR1 SEHNR and CDR2 FQNEAQ (reference sequence). This chain's CDR3 is CASSLPWTPYEQYF. The DNA for the CDR3 is TGTGCCAGCAGCTTGCCATGGACCCCCTACGAGCAGTACTTC.

This clonotype turned up a few times. The CDR3 loop reads CASRRISLETQYF. The CDR3 coding sequence is TGTGCCAGCAGGAGGATTAGCTTGGAGACCCAGTACTTC. The chain recombines TRBV12-3 or TRBV12-4 with TRBJ2-5; D not certain. Trimming left V 6 bases short and J 5 bases short, with 13 bases between. The CDR3 has 13 residues.

This clonotype was seen more than once but under ten times. The CDR3 loop reads CASSLDGGIYEQYF. CDR3 sequence (DNA): TGTGCCAGCAGCTTGGACGGGGGAATTTACGAGCAGTACTTC. V is TRBV5-5 and J is TRBJ2-7; D is perhaps TRBD2 (6 bases). V gave up 0 bases and J gave up 4 bases, with 11 bases separating them. The CDR3 length is 14 residues. Looked up from germline, CDR1 is SGHKS and CDR2 is YYEKEE (reference sequence).

In this sample, this clonotype turned up many times. This chain joins TRBV20-1 and TRBJ2-4; maybe TRBD2 (5 bases). V dropped 3 bases and J dropped 2 bases, with 14 bases sitting between them. Germline values: CDR1 DFQATT, CDR2 SNEGSKA (reference sequence). The CDR3 contains 15 residues. CDR3 protein: CSASGGRLPKNIQYF. In DNA form, the CDR3 reads TGCAGTGCTAGTGGAGGACGTCTGCCCAAAAACATTCAGTACTTC.

V usage is TRBV11-2 and J usage is TRBJ2-1; no reliable D call. V was shortened by 4 bases and J by 6 bases, with 7 bases between the two germline ends. Germline V gives CDR1 SGHAT, CDR2 FQNNGV. The CDR3 runs 12 residues. The CDR3 loop is CASSSWGNEQFF. The CDR3 DNA reads TGTGCCAGCAGCTCGTGGGGCAATGAGCAGTTCTTC. The entire variable domain, with the rest obtained from reference TRBV11-2 and TRBJ2-1, is as follows: EAGVAQSPRYKIIEKRQSVAFWCNPISGHATLYWYQQILGQGPKLLIQFQNNGVVDDSQLPKDRFSAERLKGVDSTLKIQPAKLEDSAVYLCASSSWGNEQFFGPGTRLTVL.

This clonotype was recorded many times. The V gene is TRBV29-1, the J gene TRBJ2-7; D remains unclear. Trimming shortened V by 4 bases and J by 0 bases, and 7 bases separated the two germline ends. The CDR3 loop spans 12 amino acids. Germline V CDR1 and CDR2: SQVTM, ANQGSEA. The CDR3 protein is CSVGGDSYEQYF. The CDR3 DNA follows: TGCAGCGTTGGTGGCGACTCCTACGAGCAGTACTTC.

A few counts support this clonotype. The V and J genes are TRBV5-1 and TRBJ2-2; D is unclear. From germline, CDR1 is SGHRS and CDR2 YFSETQ. The CDR3 length is 14 residues. V was shortened by 6 bases and J by 0 bases, with 9 bases between the two germline ends. The CDR3 loop reads CASKREANTGELFF. In DNA form, the CDR3 reads TGCGCCAGCAAAAGAGAGGCGAACACCGGGGAGCTGTTTTTT.

CDR3 in DNA: TGTGCCAGCTCACCACCGTCTCTCACTGAAGCTTTCTTT. It codes for CASSPPSLTEAFF. This rearrangement joins TRBV18 to TRBJ1-1; D call uncertain. The CDR3 runs 13 residues. Trimming stripped 0 bases from V and 4 bases from J, with 6 bases between. Germline CDR1 reads KGHSH; CDR2 reads LQKENI.

This chain joins TRBV6-1 and TRBJ2-1; D is unresolved. The V gene lost 6 bases and the J gene lost 4 bases, with 13 bases spanning the gap. This CDR3 has 14 amino acids. Per the germline V gene, CDR1 is MNHNS and CDR2 is SASEGT. The CDR3 here is CASSPPVEYNEQFF. As DNA, the CDR3 is TGTGCCAGCAGCCCCCCGGTAGAGTACAATGAGCAGTTCTTC.

This clonotype came up a few times. The chain employs TRBV3-1 and TRBJ2-3, with D unclear. The germline CDR1 and CDR2 sequences are LGHDT and YNNKEL (reference sequence). Trimming took 2 bases from V and 8 from J, leaving 8 bases between them. This CDR3 has 12 residues. The CDR3 DNA reads as TGTGCCAGCAGCCAAATCACGGGTACGCAGTATTTT. Translation gives CASSQITGTQYF.

This clonotype has ten or more counts. The chain is built from TRBV6-6 and TRBJ2-3; D gene uncertain. Germline V gene lookup returns CDR1 MNHNY and CDR2 SVGAGI (reference sequence). CDR3 length equals 13 residues. V lost 2 bases to trimming and J lost 3 bases, with 6 bases between them. As DNA, the CDR3 is TGTGCCAGCAGTTACCCTTCTACAGATACGCAGTATTTT. This translates into CASSYPSTDTQYF.

This clonotype showed up many times. V and J are TRBV2 and TRBJ2-1, with D perhaps matching TRBD1 (5 bases). Germline values: CDR1 SNHLY, CDR2 FYNNEI. The CDR3 runs 13 residues. The V end was cut by 3 bases, the J end by 10 bases, with 13 bases between. CDR3 DNA sequence: TGTGCCAGCAGTGACGCGCAGTACAGGGAGCAGTTCTTC. It yields the protein CASSDAQYREQFF.